Following are 28 T cell receptor beta chains from one sample sequenced in a study of blood T cell repertoires in COVID-19. Some clones are missing from TCRdb's copy, which holds only in-frame ones; the method was immunoSEQ multiplex PCR. Of about 99,000 clones listed, 79% were seen once; the top ten hold roughly 20%. Sequencing used peripheral blood. Receptors were obtained from a woman over 75 with active or convalescent COVID-19.

In the case of this clone: The same CDR3 arises from other DNA sequences in this sample as well. The rearrangement links TRBV15 to TRBJ2-7, with D perhaps TRBD2 (6 bases). Trimming removed 1 base at V and 0 bases at J, with 7 bases between. Germline V lookup: CDR1 LNHNV, CDR2 YYDKDF (reference sequence). There are 14 residues in the CDR3. CDR3 region: CATSRGGDSYEQYF. CDR3 DNA: TGTGCCACCAGCAGAGGCGGGGACTCCTACGAGCAGTACTTC.

V usage is TRBV30 and J usage is TRBJ2-3, with a tentative D call TRBD2 (5 bases). Between the trimmed V and J ends, which lost 3 bases and 0 bases, there was a span of 16 bases. The V gene's germline CDR1 is GTSNPN and CDR2 SVGIG (reference sequence). The CDR3 is 16 residues long. The CDR3 DNA sequence: TGTGCCTGGAGGCCCCCCGGGGAGTTTAGCACAGATACGCAGTATTTT. Amino acids: CAWRPPGEFSTDTQYF.

The chain carries TRBV4-1 and TRBJ1-1; D gene ambiguous. Trimming took 0 bases from V and 1 from J, leaving 6 bases between them. CDR3 length equals 14 residues. Germline assignment: CDR1 MGHRA and CDR2 YSYEKL. CDR3 in DNA: TGCGCCAGCAGCCAAGATCGAGAGAACACTGAAGCTTTCTTT. Encoded protein: CASSQDRENTEAFF.

V usage is TRBV27 and J usage is TRBJ1-2, with TRBD1 identical over 10 bases. The CDR3 runs to 16 residues. The junction had 11 bases not matched to a gene; V was cut back by 6 bases and J by 4 bases. Germline V lookup: CDR1 MNHEY, CDR2 SMNVEV (reference sequence). CDR3 sequence (DNA): TGTGCCAGCAGCGCCGACAGGGGGCGCGTGATCTATGGCTACACCTTC. Residues: CASSADRGRVIYGYTF.

This chain joins TRBV5-1 and TRBJ2-5; TRBD1 matches 9 bases. Germline-derived CDR1 and CDR2 are SGHRS and YFSETQ. With 4 bases clipped from V and 5 bases from J, the junction kept 9 bases outside the gene matches. This CDR3 comprises 15 residues. Here the CDR3 DNA reads TGCGCCAGCAGCCTATCCGGGACAGGGATGGAGACCCAGTACTTC. Translating gives CASSLSGTGMETQYF. Full variable domain (outside the CDR3, taken from reference TRBV5-1 and TRBJ2-5): KAGVTQTPRYLIKTRGQQVTLSCSPISGHRSVSWYQQTPGQGLQFLFEYFSETQRNKGNFPGRFSGRQFSNSRSEMNVSTLELGDSALYLCASSLSGTGMETQYFGPGTRLLVL.

This clone was detected only once. The chain links TRBV7-9 to TRBJ2-5; 9 bases align to TRBD1. This CDR3 spans 15 amino acids. Germline V CDR1 and CDR2: SEHNR, FQNEAQ (reference sequence). J was trimmed by 7 bases and V by 4 bases; bases with no gene match: 10. This CDR3 is CASSSHRDRVVTQYF. CDR3 sequence (DNA): TGTGCCAGCAGCTCCCACAGGGACAGGGTCGTGACCCAGTACTTC.

The chain links TRBV5-1 to TRBJ2-3; D gene unclear. CDR1 and CDR2 (germline): SGHRS, YFSETQ. V was pared by 3 bases and J by 0 bases, with 8 bases between. There are 14 residues in the CDR3. This chain's CDR3 is CASSSTPSTDTQYF. The CDR3 DNA reads as TGCGCCAGCAGCTCGACACCTAGCACAGATACGCAGTATTTT.

The J gene is TRBJ2-1, the V gene TRBV24-1; 7 bases agree with TRBD2. V was clipped by 3 bases and J by 1 base; unmatched bases: 11. CDR1 is KGHDR and CDR2 is SFDVKD in the germline V gene. There are 18 residues in the CDR3. CDR3 DNA: TGTGCCACCAGTGATGCCGGACTAACTAGCGCTTCCTACAATGAGCAGTTCTTC. Translated: CATSDAGLTSASYNEQFF.

This clone was picked up one time. The chain uses TRBV6-6 and TRBJ1-4; no firm D call. The CDR3 length is 11 residues. Per germline, CDR1 MNHNY and CDR2 SVGAGI (reference sequence). V lost 5 bases, J lost 8 bases, and 6 bases lay in between. CDR3 amino acids: CASSRQEKLFF. The CDR3 DNA reads as TGTGCCAGCAGTCGGCAGGAAAAACTGTTTTTT.

This clone occurred once. The V gene is TRBV19, the J gene TRBJ1-2; possibly TRBD1 for D (6 bases). In germline, CDR1 is LNHDA, CDR2 SQIVND (reference sequence). V shed 4 bases and J shed 0 bases, with 12 bases lying between them. CDR3 length: 15 residues. The CDR3 reads CASSRQVIANYGYTF. In DNA, the CDR3 is TGTGCCAGTAGTAGACAGGTGATTGCTAACTATGGCTACACCTTC.

Only a few counts were recorded for this clone. This specimen includes other DNA sequences encoding the same CDR3. The CDR3 loop is CASSLTGGSSYEQYF. The CDR3 DNA sequence: TGTGCCAGCAGCTTAACTGGCGGGAGTTCCTACGAGCAGTACTTC. The V call is TRBV7-3, the J call TRBJ2-7; TRBD2 matches 7 bases. V dropped 0 bases and J dropped 1; count of bases not matched to a gene: 3. The CDR3 is made up of 15 amino acids. Germline V lookup: CDR1 SGHTA, CDR2 FQGTGA.

In its sample, this clone was seen once. This chain joins TRBV7-9 and TRBJ1-5; 8 positions match TRBD1. CDR3 size: 15 residues. Germline assignment: CDR1 SEHNR and CDR2 FQNEAQ (reference sequence). V dropped 2 bases and J dropped 6; count of bases not matched to a gene: 6. CDR3 nucleotides: TGTGCCAGCAGCTTATCCGGACAGGGCCCTCAGCCCCAGCATTTT. Translated: CASSLSGQGPQPQHF. The full variable domain, rest sourced from reference TRBV7-9 and TRBJ1-5, is DTGVSQNPRHKITKRGQNVTFRCDPISEHNRLYWYRQTLGQGPEFLTYFQNEAQLEKSRLLSDRFSAERPKGSFSTLEIQRTEQGDSAMYLCASSLSGQGPQPQHFGDGTRLSIL.

The chain is built from TRBV28 and TRBJ2-3; D remains ambiguous. From germline, CDR1 is MDHEN and CDR2 SYDVKM. The CDR3 totals 14 residues. Trimming cost V 10 bases and J 0 bases, with 14 bases left between them. The CDR3 spells CAIHPTSSTDTQYF. The CDR3 DNA reads as TGTGCCATTCATCCTACCTCGAGCACAGATACGCAGTATTTT.

The rearrangement joins TRBV7-2 to TRBJ2-5; TRBD2 matches at 10 bases. J lost 2 bases, V lost 3 bases, and 9 bases had no gene match. The V gene's germline CDR1 is SGHTA and CDR2 FQGNSA. There are 17 residues in the CDR3. For the CDR3, the DNA is TGTGCCAGCAGCTTCGAAAGCGGGAGGGCCAGGCAAGAGACCCAGTACTTC. Its translation is CASSFESGRARQETQYF.

This clone was observed a single time. The CDR3 spells CASSPRQGIGTEAFF. CDR3 nucleotides: TGTGCCAGCAGCCCACGACAGGGGATTGGCACTGAAGCTTTCTTT. The genes are TRBV14 and TRBJ1-1, with 8 bases that match TRBD1. Trimming cost V 4 bases and J 4 bases; bases outside gene matches: 8. CDR1 and CDR2 from the germline V gene are SGHDN and FVKESK. The CDR3 covers 15 residues.

The genes are TRBV2 and TRBJ2-6; a possible D gene is TRBD2 (5 bases). Trimming removed 4 bases at V and 2 bases at J, with 9 bases between. The CDR3 consists of 15 residues. In germline, CDR1 is SNHLY, CDR2 FYNNEI. This CDR3 is CASSAEGTGANVLTF. In DNA, the CDR3 is TGTGCCAGCAGTGCAGAGGGTACTGGGGCCAACGTCCTGACTTTC.

V usage is TRBV7-9 and J usage is TRBJ2-1; tentatively, D is TRBD2 (5 bases). Trimming removed 1 base from V and 7 bases from J, with 14 bases in between. Germline CDR1 and CDR2: SEHNR and FQNEAQ (reference sequence). The CDR3 covers 15 residues. In DNA, the CDR3 is TGTGCCAGCAGCTTAGTTGTGGGAGTGACGAATGAGCAGTTCTTC. This sequence encodes CASSLVVGVTNEQFF. Filled out from reference TRBV7-9 and TRBJ2-1, the complete variable domain reads DTGVSQNPRHKITKRGQNVTFRCDPISEHNRLYWYRQTLGQGPEFLTYFQNEAQLEKSRLLSDRFSAERPKGSFSTLEIQRTEQGDSAMYLCASSLVVGVTNEQFFGPGTRLTVL.

The chain carries TRBV28 and TRBJ1-1; D is unclear. Germline lookup yields CDR1 MDHEN and CDR2 SYDVKM. Trimming stripped 10 bases from V and 5 bases from J, with 17 bases between. This CDR3 has 13 residues. Here the CDR3 reads CATWSGGRTEAFF. The CDR3 nucleotides are TGTGCCACCTGGTCCGGCGGGCGGACTGAAGCTTTCTTT.

The chain is built from TRBV7-9 and TRBJ1-3; D ambiguous. The CDR3 totals 16 residues. Per germline, CDR1 SEHNR and CDR2 FQNEAQ (reference sequence). V dropped 5 bases and J dropped 0 bases, with 14 bases sitting between them. CDR3 residues: CASSLPRADSGNTIYF. The DNA of the CDR3 is TGTGCCAGCAGCCTACCGAGGGCCGACTCTGGAAACACCATATATTTT.

Regarding this clone: The junction and the germline gene differ at one end; a read error may be behind it. The rearrangement uses TRBV7-7 and TRBJ1-2; 9 bases agree with TRBD1. The CDR3 is 17 residues long. From germline, CDR1 is SSHAT and CDR2 FNYEAQ (reference sequence). The CDR3 spells CASSLEHRGPHWGGYTF. The DNA of the CDR3 is TGTGCTAGCAGCTTAGAACACAGGGGGCCTCATTGGGGCGGCTACACCTTC.

The J gene is TRBJ2-7, the V gene TRBV28, with 8 bases matching TRBD1. The CDR3 has 13 amino acids. J was trimmed by 4 bases and V by 4 bases; bases with no gene match: 3. The V gene's germline CDR1 is MDHEN and CDR2 SYDVKM. This CDR3 reads CASSSGGYYEQYF. The CDR3 DNA reads TGTGCCAGCAGTTCAGGGGGCTATTACGAGCAGTACTTC.

The chain employs TRBV10-1 and TRBJ2-2; D not resolved. This CDR3 region has 11 residues. V shed 8 bases and J shed 7 bases, with 8 bases lying between them. Germline V CDR1 and CDR2: WNHNN, SYGVQD (reference sequence). The CDR3 is CASGDLGELFF. DNA for the CDR3: TGCGCCAGCGGAGACCTCGGGGAGCTGTTTTTT.

The chain recombines TRBV20-1 with TRBJ2-1, with TRBD2 matching 13 bases. CDR1 and CDR2 (germline): DFQATT, SNEGSKA (reference sequence). This CDR3 has 15 residues. Trimming cost V 3 bases and J 4 bases; bases outside gene matches: 3. For the CDR3, the DNA is TGCAGTGCTAGTAGGACTAGCGGGGGTTACAATGAGCAGTTCTTC. Residues: CSASRTSGGYNEQFF.

The genes are TRBV4-1 and TRBJ1-4, with 9 bases identical to TRBD1. CDR1 is MGHRA, CDR2 YSYEKL, per germline. V shed 1 base, J shed 7 bases, and the junction held 4 bases outside the gene matches. There are 15 residues in the CDR3. The CDR3 is CASSQVGTGREKLFF. The CDR3 DNA reads as TGCGCCAGCAGCCAAGTGGGGACAGGGCGTGAAAAACTGTTTTTT.

The V and J genes are TRBV18 and TRBJ2-1; TRBD1 matches at 8 bases. This CDR3 has 15 amino acids. CDR1 and CDR2 from the germline V gene are KGHSH and LQKENI. J lost 5 bases, V lost 6 bases, and 9 bases had no gene match. This chain's CDR3 is CASSWGRTGNNEQFF. CDR3 in DNA: TGTGCCAGCTCGTGGGGGAGGACAGGGAACAATGAGCAGTTCTTC.

This clone came up once. This rearrangement joins TRBV11-2 to TRBJ2-3; a possible D gene is TRBD1 (6 bases). V shed 4 bases and J shed 0 bases, with 11 bases lying between them. This CDR3 is built from 15 residues. Germline CDR1 is SGHAT and CDR2 is FQNNGV. The CDR3 spells CASSSVGASTDTQYF. The CDR3, as DNA: TGTGCCAGCAGCTCGGTGGGGGCTAGCACAGATACGCAGTATTTT.

The chain is built from TRBV28 and TRBJ2-7, with D tentatively TRBD1 (5 bases). CDR1 MDHEN and CDR2 SYDVKM come from the germline V gene. Trimming cost V 5 bases and J 2 bases, with 10 bases left between them. CDR3 length: 13 residues. CDR3 sequence reads: CASSQGPAYEQYF. The CDR3 DNA reads TGTGCCAGCAGTCAGGGTCCTGCCTACGAGCAGTACTTC.

V gene TRBV5-6 combines with J gene TRBJ2-7; 8 bases map to TRBD2. CDR3 length: 17 amino acids. The germline CDR1 and CDR2 sequences are SGHDT and YYEEEE. V trimming: 3 bases; J trimming: 4 bases; junction bases outside the gene matches: 15. The chain's CDR3 is CASSSLPFGTRSYEQYF. CDR3 bases: TGTGCCAGCAGCTCCCTCCCTTTTGGGACTAGGAGTTACGAGCAGTACTTC.